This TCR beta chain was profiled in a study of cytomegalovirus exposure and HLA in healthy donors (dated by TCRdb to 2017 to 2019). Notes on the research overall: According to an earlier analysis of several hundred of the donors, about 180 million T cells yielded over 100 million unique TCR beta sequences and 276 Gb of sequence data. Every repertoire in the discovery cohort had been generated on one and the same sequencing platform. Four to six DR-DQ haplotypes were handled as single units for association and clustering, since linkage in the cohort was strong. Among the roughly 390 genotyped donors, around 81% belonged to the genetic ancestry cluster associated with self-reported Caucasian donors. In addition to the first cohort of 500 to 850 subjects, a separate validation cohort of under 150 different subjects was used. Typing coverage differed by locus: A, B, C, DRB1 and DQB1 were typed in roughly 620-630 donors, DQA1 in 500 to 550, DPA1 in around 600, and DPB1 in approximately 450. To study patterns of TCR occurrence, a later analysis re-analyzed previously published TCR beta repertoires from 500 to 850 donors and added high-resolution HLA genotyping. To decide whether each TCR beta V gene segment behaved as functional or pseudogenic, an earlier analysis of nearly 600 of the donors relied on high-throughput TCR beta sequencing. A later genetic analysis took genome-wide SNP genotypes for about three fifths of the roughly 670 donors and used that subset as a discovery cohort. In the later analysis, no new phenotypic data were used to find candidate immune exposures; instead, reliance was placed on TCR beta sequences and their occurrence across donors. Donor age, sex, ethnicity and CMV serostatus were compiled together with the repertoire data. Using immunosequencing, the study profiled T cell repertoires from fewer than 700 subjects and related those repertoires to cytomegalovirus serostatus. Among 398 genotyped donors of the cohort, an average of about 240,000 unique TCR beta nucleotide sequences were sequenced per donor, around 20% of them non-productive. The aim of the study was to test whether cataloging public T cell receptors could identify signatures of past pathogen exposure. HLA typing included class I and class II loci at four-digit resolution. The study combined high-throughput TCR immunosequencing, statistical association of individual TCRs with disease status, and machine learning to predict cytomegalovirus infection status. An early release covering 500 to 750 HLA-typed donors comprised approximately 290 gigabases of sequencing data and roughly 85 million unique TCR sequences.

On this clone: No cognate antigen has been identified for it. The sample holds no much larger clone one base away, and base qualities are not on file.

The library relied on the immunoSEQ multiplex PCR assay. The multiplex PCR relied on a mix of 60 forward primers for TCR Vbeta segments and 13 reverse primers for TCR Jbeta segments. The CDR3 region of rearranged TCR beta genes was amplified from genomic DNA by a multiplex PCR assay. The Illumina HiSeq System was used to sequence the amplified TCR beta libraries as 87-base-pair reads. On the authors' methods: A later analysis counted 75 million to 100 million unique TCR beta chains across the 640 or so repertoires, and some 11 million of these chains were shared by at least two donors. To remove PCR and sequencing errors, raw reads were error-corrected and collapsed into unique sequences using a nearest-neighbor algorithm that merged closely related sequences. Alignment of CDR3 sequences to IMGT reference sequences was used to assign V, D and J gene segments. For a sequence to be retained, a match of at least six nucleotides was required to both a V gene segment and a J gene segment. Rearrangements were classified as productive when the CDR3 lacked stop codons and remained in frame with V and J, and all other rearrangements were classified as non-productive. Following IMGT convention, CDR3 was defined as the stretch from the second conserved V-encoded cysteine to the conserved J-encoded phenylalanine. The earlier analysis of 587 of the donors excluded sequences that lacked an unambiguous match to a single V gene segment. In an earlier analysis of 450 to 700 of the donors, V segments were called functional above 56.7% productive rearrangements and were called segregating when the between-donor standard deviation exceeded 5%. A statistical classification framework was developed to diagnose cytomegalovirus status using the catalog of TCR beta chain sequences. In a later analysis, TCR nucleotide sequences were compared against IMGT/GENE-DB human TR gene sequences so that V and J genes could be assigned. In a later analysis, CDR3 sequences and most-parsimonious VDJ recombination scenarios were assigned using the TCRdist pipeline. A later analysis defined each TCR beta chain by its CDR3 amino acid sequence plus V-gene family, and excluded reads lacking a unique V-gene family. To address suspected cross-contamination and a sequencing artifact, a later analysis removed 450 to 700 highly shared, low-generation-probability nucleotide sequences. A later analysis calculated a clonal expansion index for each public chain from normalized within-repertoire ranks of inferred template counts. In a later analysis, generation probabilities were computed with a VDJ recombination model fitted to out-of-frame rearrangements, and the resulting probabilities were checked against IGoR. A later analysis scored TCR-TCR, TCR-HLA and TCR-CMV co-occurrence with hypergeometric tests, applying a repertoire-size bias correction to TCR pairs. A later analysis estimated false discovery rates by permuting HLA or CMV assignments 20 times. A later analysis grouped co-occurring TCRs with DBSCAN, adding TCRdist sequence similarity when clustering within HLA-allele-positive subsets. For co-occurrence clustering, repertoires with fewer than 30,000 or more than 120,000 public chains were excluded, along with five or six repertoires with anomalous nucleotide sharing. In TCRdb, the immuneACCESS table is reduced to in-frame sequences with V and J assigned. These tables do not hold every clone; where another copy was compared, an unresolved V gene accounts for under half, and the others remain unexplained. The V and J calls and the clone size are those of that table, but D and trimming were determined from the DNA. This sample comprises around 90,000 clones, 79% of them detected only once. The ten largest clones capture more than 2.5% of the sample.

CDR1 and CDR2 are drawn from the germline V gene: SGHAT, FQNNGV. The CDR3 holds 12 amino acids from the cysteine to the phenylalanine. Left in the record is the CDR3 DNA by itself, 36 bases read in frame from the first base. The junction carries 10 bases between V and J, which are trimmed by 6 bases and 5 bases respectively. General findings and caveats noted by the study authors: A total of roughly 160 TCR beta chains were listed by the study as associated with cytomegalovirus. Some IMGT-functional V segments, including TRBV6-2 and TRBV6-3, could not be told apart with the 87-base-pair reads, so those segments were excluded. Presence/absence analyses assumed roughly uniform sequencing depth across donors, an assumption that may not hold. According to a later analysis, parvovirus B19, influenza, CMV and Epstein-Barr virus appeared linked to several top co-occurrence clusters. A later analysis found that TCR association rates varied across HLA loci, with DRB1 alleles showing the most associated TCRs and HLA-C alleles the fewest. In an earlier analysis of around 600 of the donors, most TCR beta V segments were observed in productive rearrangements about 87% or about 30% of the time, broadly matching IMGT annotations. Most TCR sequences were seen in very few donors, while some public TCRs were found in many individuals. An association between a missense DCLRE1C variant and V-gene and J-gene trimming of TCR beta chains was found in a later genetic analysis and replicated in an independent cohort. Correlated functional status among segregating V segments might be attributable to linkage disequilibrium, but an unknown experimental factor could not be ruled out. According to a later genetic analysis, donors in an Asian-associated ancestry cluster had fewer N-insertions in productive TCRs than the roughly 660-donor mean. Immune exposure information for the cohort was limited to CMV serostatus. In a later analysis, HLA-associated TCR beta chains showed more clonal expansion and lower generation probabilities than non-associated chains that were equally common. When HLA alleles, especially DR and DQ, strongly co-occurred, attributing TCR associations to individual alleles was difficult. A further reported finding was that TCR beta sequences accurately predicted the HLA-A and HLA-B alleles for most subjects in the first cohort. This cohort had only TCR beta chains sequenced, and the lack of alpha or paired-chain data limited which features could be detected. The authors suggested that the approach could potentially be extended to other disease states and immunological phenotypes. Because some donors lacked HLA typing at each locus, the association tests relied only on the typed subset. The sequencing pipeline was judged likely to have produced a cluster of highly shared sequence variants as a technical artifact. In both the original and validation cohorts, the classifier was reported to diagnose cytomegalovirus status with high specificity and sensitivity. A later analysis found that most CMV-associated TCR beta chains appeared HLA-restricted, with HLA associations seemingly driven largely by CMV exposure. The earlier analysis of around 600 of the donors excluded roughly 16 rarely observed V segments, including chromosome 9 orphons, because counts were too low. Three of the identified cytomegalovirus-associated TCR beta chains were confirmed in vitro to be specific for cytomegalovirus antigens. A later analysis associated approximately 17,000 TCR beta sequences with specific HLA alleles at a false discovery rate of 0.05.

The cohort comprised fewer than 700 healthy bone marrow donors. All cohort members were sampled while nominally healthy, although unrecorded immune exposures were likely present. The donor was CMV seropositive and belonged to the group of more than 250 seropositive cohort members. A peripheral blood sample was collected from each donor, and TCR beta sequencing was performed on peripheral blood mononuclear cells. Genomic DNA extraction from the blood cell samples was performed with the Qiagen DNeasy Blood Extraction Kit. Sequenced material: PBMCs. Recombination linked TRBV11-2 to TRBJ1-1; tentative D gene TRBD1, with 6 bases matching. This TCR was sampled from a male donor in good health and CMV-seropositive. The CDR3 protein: CASRAQGTEAFF. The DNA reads TGTGCCAGCAGGGCACAGGGAACTGAAGCTTTCTTT. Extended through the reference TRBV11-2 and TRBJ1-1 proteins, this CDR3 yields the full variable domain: EAGVAQSPRYKIIEKRQSVAFWCNPISGHATLYWYQQILGQGPKLLIQFQNNGVVDDSQLPKDRFSAERLKGVDSTLKIQPAKLEDSAVYLCASRAQGTEAFFGQGTRLTVV.